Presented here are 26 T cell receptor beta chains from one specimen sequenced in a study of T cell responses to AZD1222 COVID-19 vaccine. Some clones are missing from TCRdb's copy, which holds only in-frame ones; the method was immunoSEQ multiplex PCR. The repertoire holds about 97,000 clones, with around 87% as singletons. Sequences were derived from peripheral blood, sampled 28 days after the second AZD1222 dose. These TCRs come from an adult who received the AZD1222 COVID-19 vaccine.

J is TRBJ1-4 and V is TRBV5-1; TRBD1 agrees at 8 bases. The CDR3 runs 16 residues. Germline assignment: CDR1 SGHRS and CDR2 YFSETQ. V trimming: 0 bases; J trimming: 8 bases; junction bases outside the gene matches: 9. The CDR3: CASSLGQGQGGEKLFF. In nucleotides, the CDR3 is TGCGCCAGCAGCTTGGGACAGGGGCAAGGAGGAGAAAAACTGTTTTTT.

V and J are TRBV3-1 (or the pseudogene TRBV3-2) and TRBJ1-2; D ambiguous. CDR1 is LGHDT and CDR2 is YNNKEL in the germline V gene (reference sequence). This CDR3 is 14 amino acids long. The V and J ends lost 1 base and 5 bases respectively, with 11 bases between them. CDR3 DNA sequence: TGTGCCAGCAGCCAAGGAGCTTTTGCTTATGGCTACACCTTC. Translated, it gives CASSQGAFAYGYTF.

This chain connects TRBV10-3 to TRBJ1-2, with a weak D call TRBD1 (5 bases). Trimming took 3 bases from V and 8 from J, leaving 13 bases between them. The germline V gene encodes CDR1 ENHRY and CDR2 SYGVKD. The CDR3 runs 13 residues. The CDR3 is CAISDSPGDGYTF. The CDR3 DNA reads TGTGCCATCAGTGACTCCCCGGGGGACGGCTACACCTTC.

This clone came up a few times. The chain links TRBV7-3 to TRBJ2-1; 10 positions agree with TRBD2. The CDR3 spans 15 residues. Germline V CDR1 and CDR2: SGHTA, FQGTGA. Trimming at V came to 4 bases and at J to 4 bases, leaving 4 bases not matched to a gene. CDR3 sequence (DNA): TGTGCCAGCAGCTCTAGCGGGGGACTATACAATGAGCAGTTCTTC. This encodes CASSSSGGLYNEQFF.

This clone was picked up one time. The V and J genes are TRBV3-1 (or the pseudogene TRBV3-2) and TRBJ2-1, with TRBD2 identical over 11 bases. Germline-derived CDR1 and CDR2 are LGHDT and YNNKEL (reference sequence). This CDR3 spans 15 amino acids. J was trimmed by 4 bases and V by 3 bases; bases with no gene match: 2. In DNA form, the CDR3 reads TGTGCCAGCAGCCAGGGACTAGCGGTTTACAATGAGCAGTTCTTC. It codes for CASSQGLAVYNEQFF.

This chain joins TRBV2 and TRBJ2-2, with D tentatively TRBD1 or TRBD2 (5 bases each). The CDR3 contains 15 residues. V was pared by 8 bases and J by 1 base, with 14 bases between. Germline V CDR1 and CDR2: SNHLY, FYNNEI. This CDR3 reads CASGTRQMNTGELFF. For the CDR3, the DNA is TGTGCCAGCGGGACCCGGCAGATGAACACCGGGGAGCTGTTTTTT.

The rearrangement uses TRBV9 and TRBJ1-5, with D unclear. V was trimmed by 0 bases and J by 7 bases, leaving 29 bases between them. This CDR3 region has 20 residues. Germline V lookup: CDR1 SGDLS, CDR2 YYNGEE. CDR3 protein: CASSVVGGSEDPNRCQPQHF. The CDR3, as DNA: TGTGCCAGCAGCGTAGTAGGTGGGAGTGAGGACCCTAATCGGTGCCAGCCCCAGCATTTT.

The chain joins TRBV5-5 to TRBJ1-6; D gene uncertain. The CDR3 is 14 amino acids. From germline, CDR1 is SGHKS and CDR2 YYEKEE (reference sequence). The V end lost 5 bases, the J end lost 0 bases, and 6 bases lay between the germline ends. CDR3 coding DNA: TGTGCCAGCAGTTTGAGCTCCTATAATTCACCCCTCCACTTT. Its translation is CASSLSSYNSPLHF. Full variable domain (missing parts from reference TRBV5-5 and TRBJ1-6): DAGVTQSPTHLIKTRGQQVTLRCSPISGHKSVSWYQQVLGQGPQFIFQYYEKEERGRGNFPDRFSARQFPNYSSELNVNALLLGDSALYLCASSLSSYNSPLHFGNGTRLTVT.

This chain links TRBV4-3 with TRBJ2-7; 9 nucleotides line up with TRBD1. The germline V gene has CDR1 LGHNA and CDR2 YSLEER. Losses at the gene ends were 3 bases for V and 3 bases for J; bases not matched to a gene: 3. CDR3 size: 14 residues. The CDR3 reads CASSQGQGIYEQYF. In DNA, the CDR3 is TGCGCCAGCAGCCAGGGACAGGGAATCTACGAGCAGTACTTC.

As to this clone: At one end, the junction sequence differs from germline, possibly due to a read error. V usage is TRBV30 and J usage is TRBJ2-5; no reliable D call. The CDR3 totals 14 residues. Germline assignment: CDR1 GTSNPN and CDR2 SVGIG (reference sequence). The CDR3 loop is CAWSGAGSQGTQYF. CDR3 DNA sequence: TGTGCCTGGAGTGGGGCCGGGTCACAAGGGACCCAGTACTTC.

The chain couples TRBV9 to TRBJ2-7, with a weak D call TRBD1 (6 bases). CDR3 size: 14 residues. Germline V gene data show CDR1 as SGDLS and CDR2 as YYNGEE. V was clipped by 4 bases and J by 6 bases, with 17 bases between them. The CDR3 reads CASSQGIGSSEQYF. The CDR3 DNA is TGTGCCAGCAGCCAGGGGATAGGGTCAAGCGAGCAGTACTTC.

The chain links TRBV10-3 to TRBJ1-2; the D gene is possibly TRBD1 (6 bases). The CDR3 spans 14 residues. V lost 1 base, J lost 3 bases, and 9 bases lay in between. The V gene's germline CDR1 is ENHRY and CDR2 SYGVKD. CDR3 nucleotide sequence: TGTGCCATCAGTGAGTTACAGGGTGACTATGGCTACACCTTC. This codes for CAISELQGDYGYTF.

The DNA for the CDR3 is TGTGCCAGCAGTTTGACAGGTGCGACCACCGGGGAGCTGTTTTTT. Translated, it gives CASSLTGATTGELFF. This chain connects TRBV27 to TRBJ2-2; the D gene is possibly TRBD1 (6 bases). The CDR3 extends over 15 amino acids. CDR1 MNHEY and CDR2 SMNVEV come from the germline V gene (reference sequence). V was clipped by 3 bases and J by 4 bases, with 12 bases between them.

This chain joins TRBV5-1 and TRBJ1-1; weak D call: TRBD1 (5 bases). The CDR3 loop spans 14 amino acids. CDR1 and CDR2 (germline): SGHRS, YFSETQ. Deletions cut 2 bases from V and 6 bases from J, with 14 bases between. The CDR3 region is CASSFQGGGSEAFF. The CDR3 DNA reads TGCGCCAGCAGCTTCCAGGGAGGTGGGTCTGAAGCTTTCTTT.

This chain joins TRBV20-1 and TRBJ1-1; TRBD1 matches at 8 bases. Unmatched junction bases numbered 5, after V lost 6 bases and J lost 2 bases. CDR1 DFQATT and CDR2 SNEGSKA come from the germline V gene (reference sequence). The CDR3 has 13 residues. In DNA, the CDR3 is TGCAGTGCGAGTGACAGGGGTAACACTGAAGCTTTCTTT. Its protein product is CSASDRGNTEAFF.

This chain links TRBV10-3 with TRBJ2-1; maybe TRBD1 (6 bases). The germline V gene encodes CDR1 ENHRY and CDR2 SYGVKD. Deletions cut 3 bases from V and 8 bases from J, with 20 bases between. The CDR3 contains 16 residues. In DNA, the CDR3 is TGTGCCATCAGTGATAGGGGACAAAAAATTATCCATGAGCAGTTCTTC. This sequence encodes CAISDRGQKIIHEQFF.

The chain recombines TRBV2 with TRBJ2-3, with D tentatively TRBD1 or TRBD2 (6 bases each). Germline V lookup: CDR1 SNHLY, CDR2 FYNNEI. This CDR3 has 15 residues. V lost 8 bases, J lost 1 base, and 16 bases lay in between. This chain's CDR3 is CASCLLGGGTDTQYF. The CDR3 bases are TGTGCCAGCTGTTTGCTGGGGGGCGGCACAGATACGCAGTATTTT.

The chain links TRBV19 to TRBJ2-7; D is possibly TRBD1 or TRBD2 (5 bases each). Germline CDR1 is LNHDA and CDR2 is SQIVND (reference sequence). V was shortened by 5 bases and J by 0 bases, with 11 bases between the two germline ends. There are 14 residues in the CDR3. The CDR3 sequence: CASSLGTGSYEQYF. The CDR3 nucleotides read TGTGCCAGTAGTCTCGGGACGGGCTCCTACGAGCAGTACTTC. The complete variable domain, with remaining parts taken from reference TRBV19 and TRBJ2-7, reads DGGITQSPKYLFRKEGQNVTLSCEQNLNHDAMYWYRQDPGQGLRLIYYSQIVNDFQKGDIAEGYSVSREKKESFPLTVTSAQKNPTAFYLCASSLGTGSYEQYFGPGTRLTVT.

The CDR3 reads CASSQELAGVWNEQFF. In nucleotides, the CDR3 is TGTGCCAGCAGCCAAGAACTAGCGGGAGTATGGAATGAGCAGTTCTTC. This sequence joins TRBV3-1 (or the pseudogene TRBV3-2) and TRBJ2-1, with 11 bases lining up with TRBD2. The CDR3 runs 16 residues. Unmatched junction bases numbered 5, after V lost 0 bases and J lost 7 bases. CDR1 LGHDT and CDR2 YNNKEL come from the germline V gene (reference sequence).

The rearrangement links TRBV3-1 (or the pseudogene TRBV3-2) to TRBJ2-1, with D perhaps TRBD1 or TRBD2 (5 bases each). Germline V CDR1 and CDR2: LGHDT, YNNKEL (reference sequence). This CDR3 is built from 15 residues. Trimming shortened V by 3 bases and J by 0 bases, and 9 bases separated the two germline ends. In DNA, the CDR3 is TGTGCCAGCAGCCAGGGACGGAGCTCCTACAATGAGCAGTTCTTC. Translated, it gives CASSQGRSSYNEQFF.

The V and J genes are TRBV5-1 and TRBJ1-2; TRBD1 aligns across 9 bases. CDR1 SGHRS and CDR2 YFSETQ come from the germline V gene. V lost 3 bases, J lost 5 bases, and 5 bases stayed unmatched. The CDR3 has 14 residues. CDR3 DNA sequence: TGCGCCAGCAGCTCGGGACAGGGTCATTATGGCTACACCTTC. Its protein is CASSSGQGHYGYTF. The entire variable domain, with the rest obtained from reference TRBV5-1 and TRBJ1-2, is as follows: KAGVTQTPRYLIKTRGQQVTLSCSPISGHRSVSWYQQTPGQGLQFLFEYFSETQRNKGNFPGRFSGRQFSNSRSEMNVSTLELGDSALYLCASSSGQGHYGYTFGSGTRLTVV.

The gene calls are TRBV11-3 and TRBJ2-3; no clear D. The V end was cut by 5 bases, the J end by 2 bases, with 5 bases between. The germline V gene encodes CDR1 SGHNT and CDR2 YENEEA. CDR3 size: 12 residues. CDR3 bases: TGTGCCAGCAGCGCGAACACAGATACGCAGTATTTT. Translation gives CASSANTDTQYF. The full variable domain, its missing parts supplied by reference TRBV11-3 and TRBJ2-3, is EAGVVQSPRYKIIEKKQPVAFWCNPISGHNTLYWYLQNLGQGPELLIRYENEEAVDDSQLPKDRFSAERLKGVDSTLKIQPAELGDSAVYLCASSANTDTQYFGPGTRLTVL.

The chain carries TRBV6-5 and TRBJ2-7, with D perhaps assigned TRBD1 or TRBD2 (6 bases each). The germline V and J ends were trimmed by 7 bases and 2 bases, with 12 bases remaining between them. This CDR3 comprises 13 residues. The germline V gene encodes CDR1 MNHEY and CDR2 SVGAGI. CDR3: CASTGAGTYEQYF. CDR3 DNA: TGTGCCAGCACGGGGGCAGGGACCTACGAGCAGTACTTC.

CDR3 sequence reads: CASSQGGSAGIQYF. DNA for the CDR3: TGTGCCAGCAGCCAAGGGGGGTCCGCGGGTATTCAGTACTTC. This chain joins TRBV14 and TRBJ2-4; perhaps D is TRBD1 or TRBD2 (5 bases each). V lost 1 base and J lost 10, with 14 bases in between. The CDR3 spans 14 residues. In germline, CDR1 is SGHDN, CDR2 FVKESK.

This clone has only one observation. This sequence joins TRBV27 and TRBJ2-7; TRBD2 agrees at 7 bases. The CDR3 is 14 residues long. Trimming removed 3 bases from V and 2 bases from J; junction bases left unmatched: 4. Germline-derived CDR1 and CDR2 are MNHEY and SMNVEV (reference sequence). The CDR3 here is CASSFWGTTYEQYF. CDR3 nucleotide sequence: TGTGCCAGCAGTTTTTGGGGGACTACCTACGAGCAGTACTTC.

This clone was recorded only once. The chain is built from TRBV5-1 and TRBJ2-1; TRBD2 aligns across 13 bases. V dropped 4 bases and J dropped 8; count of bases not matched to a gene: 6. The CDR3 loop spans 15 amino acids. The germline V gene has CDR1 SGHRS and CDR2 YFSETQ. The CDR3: CASSQGTSGVDEQFF. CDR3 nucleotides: TGCGCCAGCAGCCAAGGGACTAGCGGGGTAGATGAGCAGTTCTTC.